This T cell receptor beta chain was obtained from a study of blood T cell repertoires in COVID-19. V lost 5 bases, J lost 6 bases, and 16 bases lay in between. Germline-derived CDR1 and CDR2 are SEHNR and FQNEAQ (reference sequence). This CDR3 has 14 residues. Libraries were prepared by immunoSEQ multiplex PCR; TCRdb keeps only in-frame clonotypes and omits some of them. The data contain about 59,000 clones, less than 75% of them singletons. The specimen sequenced was peripheral blood. The chain uses TRBV7-9 and TRBJ1-2, with D tentatively TRBD1 (5 bases). This clonotype originated in a woman in her 70s with acute or convalescent COVID-19. The CDR3 DNA follows: TGTGCCAGCAGCCAAGGGGAGGGAACACATGGCTACACCTTC. Translation gives CASSQGEGTHGYTF.